These 8 T cell receptor beta chains came from one sample sequenced in a study of memory CD4+ T cells and cytomegalovirus serostatus. Single viable CD3+CD4+CD8-CD45RO+ cells were sorted as the memory CD4+ T cells. Measured with immunoSEQ multiplex PCR; TCRdb has only the in-frame clones, and not every one. Of over 40,000 clones detected, about 79% appear once; the ten largest clones hold roughly 0.6%. The specimen was memory CD4+ T cells from blood. All receptors derive from an adult in good health and CMV-seronegative.

This chain links TRBV5-1 with TRBJ1-1, with 7 bases lining up with TRBD1. The CDR3 totals 13 residues. CDR1 SGHRS and CDR2 YFSETQ come from the germline V gene. V was clipped by 3 bases and J by 7 bases; unmatched bases: 6. CDR3 loop: CASSSIGDSEAFF. In nucleotides, the CDR3 is TGCGCCAGCAGCTCAATAGGGGACAGTGAAGCTTTCTTT.

Concerning this clone itself: The junction shows a germline mismatch at one end, possibly a read error. The chain employs TRBV7-9 and TRBJ1-2; D not certain. Germline CDR1 and CDR2: SEHNR and FQNEAQ (reference sequence). CDR3 length: 8 residues. Here the CDR3 reads CASSYSAF. The CDR3 bases are TGTGCCAGCAGCTACTCCGCCTTC.

The rearrangement links TRBV9 to TRBJ2-1; TRBD2 agrees at 11 bases. Looked up from germline, CDR1 is SGDLS and CDR2 is YYNGEE. Trimming took 6 bases from V and 6 from J; bases not matched to a gene: 11. The CDR3 loop spans 16 amino acids. CDR3: CASTVGSGGASNEQFF. CDR3 coding DNA: TGTGCCAGCACCGTTGGTAGCGGGGGGGCGAGCAATGAGCAGTTCTTC.

The rearrangement links TRBV29-1 to TRBJ2-4, with D perhaps TRBD1 (5 bases). The germline V gene has CDR1 SQVTM and CDR2 ANQGSEA. V was pared by 3 bases and J by 7 bases, with 13 bases between. This CDR3 is 13 amino acids long. The CDR3 loop is CSVEGNGANIQYF. CDR3 DNA sequence: TGCAGCGTTGAGGGGAATGGGGCGAACATTCAGTACTTC.

The rearrangement links TRBV7-9 to TRBJ2-5; D unclear. The V end lost 1 base, the J end lost 1 base, and 13 bases lay between the germline ends. The germline CDR1 and CDR2 sequences are SEHNR and FQNEAQ (reference sequence). The CDR3 sequence is 16 residues long. The CDR3 is CASSLGLQDPQETQYF. Written as DNA, the CDR3 is TGTGCCAGCAGCTTAGGCTTGCAGGACCCCCAAGAGACCCAGTACTTC.

V usage is TRBV7-8 and J usage is TRBJ2-4; D is undetermined. The V gene's germline CDR1 is SGHVS and CDR2 FQNEAQ. The CDR3 is made up of 14 amino acids. The V gene lost 5 bases and the J gene lost 0 bases, with 8 bases spanning the gap. Here the CDR3 reads CASSDSLAKNIQYF. CDR3 coding DNA: TGTGCCAGCAGCGACTCACTAGCCAAAAACATTCAGTACTTC.

This chain connects TRBV6-5 to TRBJ1-5; D may be TRBD1 (5 bases). Between the trimmed V and J ends, which lost 6 bases and 6 bases, there was a span of 18 bases. The CDR3 has 15 amino acids. Germline V gives CDR1 MNHEY, CDR2 SVGAGI. The CDR3 DNA reads TGTGCCAGCAGCCCCTCTTCGGGGGGAGGTCAGCCCCAGCATTTT. Translating it yields CASSPSSGGGQPQHF.

This chain uses TRBV7-2 with TRBJ2-5; D uncertain. Deletions cut 4 bases from V and 7 bases from J, with 10 bases between. Germline V gives CDR1 SGHTA, CDR2 FQGNSA. The CDR3 is made up of 12 amino acids. The CDR3 reads CASSSLTGTQYF. CDR3 DNA sequence: TGTGCCAGCAGCTCCCTCACGGGGACCCAGTACTTC.